The clone carrying this T cell receptor (beta chain) occurred many times. Unique molecular identifiers were incorporated when the TCRbeta library was constructed. TCRdb fed the PCR reads into MiXCR, producing one record per CDR3 protein. The sample holds under 300,000 distinct CDR3 sequences, 11% seen once. The sample belongs to a study of T-cell reconstitution after alpha-beta-depleted transplantation in children. The TCR comes from a male patient between 2 and 10 years old who had a stem cell transplant for chronic granulomatous disease, so the T cells may come from the graft donor. Sequenced material: peripheral blood, taken 180 days after TCRalphabeta/CD19-depleted stem cell transplant.

The CDR3 coding sequence is TGTGCCAGCAGTTTATCAATTACAGGGTTAAGGACTGAAGCTTTCTTT. Translating it yields CASSLSITGLRTEAFF. This rearrangement joins TRBV27 to TRBJ1-1; D may be TRBD1 (6 bases). The CDR3 runs 16 residues. The V end lost 0 bases, the J end lost 5 bases, and 16 bases lay between the germline ends. Germline V gene lookup returns CDR1 MNHEY and CDR2 SMNVEV (reference sequence).